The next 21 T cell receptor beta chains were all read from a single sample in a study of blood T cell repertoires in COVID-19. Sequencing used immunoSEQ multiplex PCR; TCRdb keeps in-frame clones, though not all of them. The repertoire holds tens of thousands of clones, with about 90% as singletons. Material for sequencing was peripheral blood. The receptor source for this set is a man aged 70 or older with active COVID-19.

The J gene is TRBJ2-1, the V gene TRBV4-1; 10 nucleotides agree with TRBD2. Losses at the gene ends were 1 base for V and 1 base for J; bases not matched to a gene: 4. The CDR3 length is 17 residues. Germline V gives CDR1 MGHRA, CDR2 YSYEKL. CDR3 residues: CASSQGLAGKSYNEQFF. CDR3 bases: TGCGCCAGCAGCCAAGGACTAGCGGGCAAATCCTACAATGAGCAGTTCTTC.

The CDR3 protein is CASSSTGHTEAFF. In nucleotides, the CDR3 is TGCGCCAGCAGCTCGACAGGACACACTGAAGCTTTCTTT. The rearrangement uses TRBV5-1 and TRBJ1-1; tentatively, D is TRBD1 (6 bases). V was shortened by 3 bases and J by 3 bases, with 9 bases between the two germline ends. This CDR3 contains 13 residues. Per the germline V gene, CDR1 is SGHRS and CDR2 is YFSETQ.

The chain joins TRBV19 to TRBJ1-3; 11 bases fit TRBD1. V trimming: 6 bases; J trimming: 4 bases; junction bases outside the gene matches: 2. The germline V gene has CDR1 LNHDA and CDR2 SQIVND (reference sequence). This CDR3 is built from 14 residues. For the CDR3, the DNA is TGTGCCAGTAGGGACAGGGGGCTCGGAAACACCATATATTTT. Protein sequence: CASRDRGLGNTIYF.

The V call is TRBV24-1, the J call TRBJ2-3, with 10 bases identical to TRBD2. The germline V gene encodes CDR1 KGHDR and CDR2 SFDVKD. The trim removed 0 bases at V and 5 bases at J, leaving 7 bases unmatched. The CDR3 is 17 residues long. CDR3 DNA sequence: TGTGCCACCAGTGATTTGACTAGCGGGGCCAGAGGAGATACGCAGTATTTT. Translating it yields CATSDLTSGARGDTQYF.

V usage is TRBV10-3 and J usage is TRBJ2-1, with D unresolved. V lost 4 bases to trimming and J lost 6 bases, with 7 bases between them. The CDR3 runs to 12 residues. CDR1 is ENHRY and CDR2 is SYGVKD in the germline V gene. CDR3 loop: CAISGLANEQFF. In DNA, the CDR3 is TGTGCCATCAGTGGACTCGCCAATGAGCAGTTCTTC.

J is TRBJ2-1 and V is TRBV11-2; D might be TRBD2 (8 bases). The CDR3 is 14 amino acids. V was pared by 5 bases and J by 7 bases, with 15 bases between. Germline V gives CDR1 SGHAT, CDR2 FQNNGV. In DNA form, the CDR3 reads TGTGCCAGCAGCCGGGGACAGCGGGAGAATGAGCAGTTCTTC. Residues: CASSRGQRENEQFF.

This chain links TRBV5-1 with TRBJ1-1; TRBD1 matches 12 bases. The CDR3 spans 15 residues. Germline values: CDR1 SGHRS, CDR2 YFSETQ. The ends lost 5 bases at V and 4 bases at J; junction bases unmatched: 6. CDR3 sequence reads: CASRWGQGAFTEAFF. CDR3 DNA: TGCGCCAGCAGATGGGGACAGGGGGCGTTCACTGAAGCTTTCTTT. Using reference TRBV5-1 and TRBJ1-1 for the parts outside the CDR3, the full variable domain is KAGVTQTPRYLIKTRGQQVTLSCSPISGHRSVSWYQQTPGQGLQFLFEYFSETQRNKGNFPGRFSGRQFSNSRSEMNVSTLELGDSALYLCASRWGQGAFTEAFFGQGTRLTVV.

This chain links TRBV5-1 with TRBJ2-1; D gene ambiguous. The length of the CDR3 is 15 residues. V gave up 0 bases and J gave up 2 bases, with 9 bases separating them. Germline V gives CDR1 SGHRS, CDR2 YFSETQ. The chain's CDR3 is CASSLGFGTYNEQFF. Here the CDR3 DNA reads TGCGCCAGCAGCTTGGGCTTTGGCACCTACAATGAGCAGTTCTTC.

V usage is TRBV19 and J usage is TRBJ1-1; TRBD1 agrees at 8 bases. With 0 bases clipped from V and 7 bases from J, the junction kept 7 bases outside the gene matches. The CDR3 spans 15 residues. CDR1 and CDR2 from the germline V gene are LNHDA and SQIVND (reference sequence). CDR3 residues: CASSIEQGAWIEAFF. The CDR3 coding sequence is TGTGCCAGTAGTATAGAGCAGGGGGCTTGGATTGAAGCTTTCTTT.

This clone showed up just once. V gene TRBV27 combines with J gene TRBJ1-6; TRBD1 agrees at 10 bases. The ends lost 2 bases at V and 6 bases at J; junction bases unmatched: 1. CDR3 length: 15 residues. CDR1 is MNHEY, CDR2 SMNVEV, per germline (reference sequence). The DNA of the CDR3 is TGTGCCAGCAGTTTAGGGACAGGGGTTAATTCACCCCTCCACTTT. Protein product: CASSLGTGVNSPLHF.

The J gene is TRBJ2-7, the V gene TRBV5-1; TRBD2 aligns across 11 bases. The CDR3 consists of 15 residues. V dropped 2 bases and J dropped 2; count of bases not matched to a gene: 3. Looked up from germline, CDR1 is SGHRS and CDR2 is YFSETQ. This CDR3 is CASSFASGGTYEQYF. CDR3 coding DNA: TGCGCCAGCAGCTTTGCTAGCGGGGGGACCTACGAGCAGTACTTC.

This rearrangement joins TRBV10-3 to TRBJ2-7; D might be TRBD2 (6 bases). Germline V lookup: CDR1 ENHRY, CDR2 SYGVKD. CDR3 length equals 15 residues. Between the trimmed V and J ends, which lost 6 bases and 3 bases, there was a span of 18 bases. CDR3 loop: CAISGKDQGLYEQYF. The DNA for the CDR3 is TGTGCCATCAGCGGCAAGGACCAGGGACTCTACGAGCAGTACTTC.

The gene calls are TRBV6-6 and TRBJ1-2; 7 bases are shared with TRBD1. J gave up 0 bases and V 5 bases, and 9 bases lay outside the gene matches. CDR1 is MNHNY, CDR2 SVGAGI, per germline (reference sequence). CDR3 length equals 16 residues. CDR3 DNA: TGTGCCAGCAGTCGAGACAGGGTGTTAGCTAACTATGGCTACACCTTC. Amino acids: CASSRDRVLANYGYTF.

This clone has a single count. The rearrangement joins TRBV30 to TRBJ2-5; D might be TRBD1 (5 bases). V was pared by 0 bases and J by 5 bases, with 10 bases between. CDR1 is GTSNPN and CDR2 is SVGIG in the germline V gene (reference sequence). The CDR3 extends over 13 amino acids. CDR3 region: CAWSVQGRETQYF. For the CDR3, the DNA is TGTGCCTGGAGTGTCCAGGGAAGGGAGACCCAGTACTTC.

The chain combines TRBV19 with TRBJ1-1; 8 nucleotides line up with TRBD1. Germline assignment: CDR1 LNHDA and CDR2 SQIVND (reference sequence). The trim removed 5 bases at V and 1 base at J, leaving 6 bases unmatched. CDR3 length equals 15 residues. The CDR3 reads CASSYHTGGNTEAFF. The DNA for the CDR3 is TGTGCCAGTAGTTACCACACAGGGGGGAACACTGAAGCTTTCTTT.

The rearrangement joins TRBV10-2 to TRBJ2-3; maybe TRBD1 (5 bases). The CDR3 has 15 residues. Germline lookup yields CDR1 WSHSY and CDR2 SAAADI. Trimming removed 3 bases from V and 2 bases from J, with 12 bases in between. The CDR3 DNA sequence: TGCGCCAGCAGTGACGTGGGGCTAAACACAGATACGCAGTATTTT. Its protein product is CASSDVGLNTDTQYF.

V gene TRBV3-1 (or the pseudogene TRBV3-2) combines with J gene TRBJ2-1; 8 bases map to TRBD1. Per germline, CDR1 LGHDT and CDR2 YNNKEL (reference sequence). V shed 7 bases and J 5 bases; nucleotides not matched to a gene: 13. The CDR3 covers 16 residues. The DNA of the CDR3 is TGTGCCAGCACCCGGCGGGGACAGGAAGGCCACAATGAGCAGTTCTTC. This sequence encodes CASTRRGQEGHNEQFF.

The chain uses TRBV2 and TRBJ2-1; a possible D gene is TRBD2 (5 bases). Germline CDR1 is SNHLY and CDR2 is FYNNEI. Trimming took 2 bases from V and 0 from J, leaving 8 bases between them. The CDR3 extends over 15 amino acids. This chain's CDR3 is CASSESGSSYNEQFF. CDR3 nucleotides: TGTGCCAGCAGTGAATCGGGGAGCTCCTACAATGAGCAGTTCTTC.

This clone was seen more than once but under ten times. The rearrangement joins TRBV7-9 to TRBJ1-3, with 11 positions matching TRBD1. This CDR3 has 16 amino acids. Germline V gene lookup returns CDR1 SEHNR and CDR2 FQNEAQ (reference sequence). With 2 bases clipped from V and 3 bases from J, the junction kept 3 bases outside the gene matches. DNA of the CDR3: TGTGCCAGCAGCTTAACCGGGACAGGGGGTGGAAACACCATATATTTT. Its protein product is CASSLTGTGGGNTIYF. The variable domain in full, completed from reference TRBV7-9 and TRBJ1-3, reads DTGVSQNPRHKITKRGQNVTFRCDPISEHNRLYWYRQTLGQGPEFLTYFQNEAQLEKSRLLSDRFSAERPKGSFSTLEIQRTEQGDSAMYLCASSLTGTGGGNTIYFGEGSWLTVV.

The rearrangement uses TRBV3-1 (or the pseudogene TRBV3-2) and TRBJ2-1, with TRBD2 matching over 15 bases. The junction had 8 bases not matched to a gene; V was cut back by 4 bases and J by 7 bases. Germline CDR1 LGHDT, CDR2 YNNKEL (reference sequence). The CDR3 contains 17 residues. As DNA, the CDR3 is TGTGCCAGCAGCCCTGGGACTAGCGGGGGGAAAGGGAATGAGCAGTTCTTC. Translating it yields CASSPGTSGGKGNEQFF.

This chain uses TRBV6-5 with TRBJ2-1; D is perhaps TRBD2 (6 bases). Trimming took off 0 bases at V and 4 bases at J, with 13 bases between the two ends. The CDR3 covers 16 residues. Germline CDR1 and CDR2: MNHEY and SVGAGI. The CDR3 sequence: CASSYSWYGGYNEQFF. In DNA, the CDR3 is TGTGCCAGCAGTTACTCGTGGTATGGAGGGTACAATGAGCAGTTCTTC.